These T cell receptor beta chains were read from a single sample in a study of response to subunit inactivated influenza vaccine. Each CDR3 protein is one row after TCRdb ran MiXCR on the RT-PCR reads. The table shows under 850,000 distinct CDR3 sequences, with roughly 18% occurring only once. The input for sequencing was PBMCs from blood, taken 5 days after vaccination. The source of these receptors is a man between 45 and 60 years old who received an inactivated influenza vaccine. CDR3s include the opening cysteine and the closing phenylalanine or tryptophan. The D gene is left open where the match is weak. A row's size may be missing; if present it is once, few, many or a size class.

clone size: -; CDR3 length: 21; J gene: TRBJ2-1; V gene: TRBV5-1; D gene: TRBD2; CDR3 DNA: TGCGCCAGCAGCTGGCCCGACGGGACTAGCGGCCGCGGGGTGGCCTACAATGAGCAGTTCTTC; CDR3 protein: CASSWPDGTSGRGVAYNEQFF
clone size: few; CDR3 length: 15; J gene: TRBJ2-1; V gene: TRBV20-1; D gene: TRBD2; CDR3 DNA: TGCAGTGCTAGAGTTTTTGCGGGGGGGTTCAATGAGCAGTTCTTC; CDR3 protein: CSARVFAGGFNEQFF
clone size: few; CDR3 length: 15; J gene: TRBJ2-2; V gene: TRBV11-2; D gene: -; CDR3 DNA: TGTGCCAGCAGCTTAGTTTGGACGAACACCGGGGAGCTGTTTTTT; CDR3 protein: CASSLVWTNTGELFF
clone size: -; CDR3 length: 14; J gene: TRBJ1-2; V gene: TRBV5-1; D gene: -; CDR3 DNA: TGCGCCAGCAGCGCGACGAGGACAGTCTATGGCTACACCTTC; CDR3 protein: CASSATRTVYGYTF
clone size: many; CDR3 length: 13; J gene: TRBJ2-1; V gene: TRBV11-2; D gene: -; CDR3 DNA: TGTGCCAGCAGCTTATGGAGAGGGAATGAGCAGTTCTTC; CDR3 protein: CASSLWRGNEQFF
clone size: many; CDR3 length: 16; J gene: TRBJ2-1; V gene: TRBV12-3/TRBV12-4; D gene: -; CDR3 DNA: TGTGCCAGCAGCTACACTTCCCTCAAGCCATACAATGAGCAGTTCTTC; CDR3 protein: CASSYTSLKPYNEQFF
clone size: -; CDR3 length: 16; J gene: TRBJ2-3; V gene: TRBV4-3; D gene: -; CDR3 DNA: TGCGCCAGCAGCCAAGATTGGCCTCGGAGCACAGATACGCAGTATTTT; CDR3 protein: CASSQDWPRSTDTQYF
clone size: -; CDR3 length: 13; J gene: TRBJ1-2; V gene: TRBV7-2; D gene: -; CDR3 DNA: TGTGCCAGCAGCTGGGGACGGACGGCATACTACACCTTC; CDR3 protein: CASSWGRTAYYTF
clone size: -; CDR3 length: 14; J gene: TRBJ2-1; V gene: TRBV20-1; D gene: -; CDR3 DNA: TGCAGTGCTAGGCGTCGAAATGACTACAATGAGCAGTTCTTC; CDR3 protein: CSARRRNDYNEQFF
clone size: -; CDR3 length: 13; J gene: TRBJ2-3; V gene: TRBV29-1; D gene: TRBD2; CDR3 DNA: TGCAGCGTTGTCCCTAGCGGGACAGATACGCAGTATTTT; CDR3 protein: CSVVPSGTDTQYF
clone size: -; CDR3 length: 12; J gene: TRBJ2-1; V gene: TRBV20-1; D gene: TRBD1; CDR3 DNA: TGCAGTGCAACGACAGGGCACCGTGAGCAGTTCTTC; CDR3 protein: CSATTGHREQFF
clone size: few; CDR3 length: 15; J gene: TRBJ2-2; V gene: TRBV5-1; D gene: -; CDR3 DNA: TGCGCCAGCAGCTTGGTGAAGGGGGGGACCGGGGAGCTGTTTTTT; CDR3 protein: CASSLVKGGTGELFF
clone size: -; CDR3 length: 15; J gene: TRBJ2-1; V gene: TRBV24-1; D gene: -; CDR3 DNA: TGTGCCACCAGTGATCCTAGGGGGGGGGACAATGAGCAGTTCTTC; CDR3 protein: CATSDPRGGDNEQFF
clone size: -; CDR3 length: 16; J gene: TRBJ2-7; V gene: TRBV9; D gene: TRBD2; CDR3 DNA: TGTGCCAGCAGCGTATCCACGGGAGGGCCAGTCTACGAGCAGTACTTC; CDR3 protein: CASSVSTGGPVYEQYF
clone size: -; CDR3 length: 15; J gene: TRBJ2-1; V gene: TRBV5-1; D gene: -; CDR3 DNA: TGCGCCAGCAGGAGGACGGGACGGGGCTACAATGAGCAGTTCTTC; CDR3 protein: CASRRTGRGYNEQFF
clone size: -; CDR3 length: 15; J gene: TRBJ2-3; V gene: TRBV29-1; D gene: -; CDR3 DNA: TGCAGCGTTGAAGATAGGAAGACTAGCACAGATACGCAGTATTTT; CDR3 protein: CSVEDRKTSTDTQYF
clone size: -; CDR3 length: 15; J gene: TRBJ2-1; V gene: TRBV6-2/TRBV6-3; D gene: -; CDR3 DNA: TGTGCCAGCAGTTCCGCAATGCGAAGTTACAATGAGCAGTTCTTC; CDR3 protein: CASSSAMRSYNEQFF
clone size: -; CDR3 length: 16; J gene: TRBJ2-1; V gene: TRBV6-1; D gene: TRBD2; CDR3 DNA: TGTGCCAGCAGGGAACTAGCGGGGGGGCAGCGCCATGAGCAGTTCTTC; CDR3 protein: CASRELAGGQRHEQFF
clone size: -; CDR3 length: 16; J gene: TRBJ2-3; V gene: TRBV7-9; D gene: TRBD1; CDR3 DNA: TGTGCCAGCAGGCGAAGCCGGGACAGGGGTACAGATACGCAGTATTTT; CDR3 protein: CASRRSRDRGTDTQYF
clone size: -; CDR3 length: 17; J gene: TRBJ1-1; V gene: TRBV15; D gene: TRBD1; CDR3 DNA: TGTGCCACCAGCAGAGCCGCGACAGGGGGGTTTGTCACTGAAGCTTTCTTT; CDR3 protein: CATSRAATGGFVTEAFF
clone size: -; CDR3 length: 17; J gene: TRBJ1-1; V gene: TRBV6-5; D gene: -; CDR3 DNA: TGTGCCAGCAGTTTCGACGGACCCCTGGGGAGTAGCACTGAAGCTTTCTTT; CDR3 protein: CASSFDGPLGSSTEAFF
clone size: few; CDR3 length: 16; J gene: TRBJ2-5; V gene: TRBV12-3/TRBV12-4; D gene: -; CDR3 DNA: TGTGCCAGCAGTTTACTGTATACACTTCACCAAGAGACCCAGTACTTC; CDR3 protein: CASSLLYTLHQETQYF
clone size: -; CDR3 length: 16; J gene: TRBJ2-2; V gene: TRBV4-2; D gene: TRBD1; CDR3 DNA: TGTGCCAGCAGCCCCACAGGGGGCGCGAACACCGGGGAGCTGTTTTTT; CDR3 protein: CASSPTGGANTGELFF
clone size: -; CDR3 length: 17; J gene: TRBJ2-2; V gene: TRBV28; D gene: TRBD1; CDR3 DNA: TGTGCCAGCAGTTTATCTTGGGGACAGCGCTACTCCGGGGAGCTGTTTTTT; CDR3 protein: CASSLSWGQRYSGELFF
clone size: -; CDR3 length: 14; J gene: TRBJ2-1; V gene: TRBV29-1; D gene: -; CDR3 DNA: TGCAGCGTTGAACGGAGGGGGCTCTTCCATGAGCAGTTCTTC; CDR3 protein: CSVERRGLFHEQFF
clone size: -; CDR3 length: 11; J gene: TRBJ1-2; V gene: TRBV20-1; D gene: -; CDR3 DNA: TGCAGTGCTTCCCGACTCGGTGGCTACACCTTC; CDR3 protein: CSASRLGGYTF
clone size: -; CDR3 length: 15; J gene: TRBJ2-7; V gene: TRBV4-3; D gene: TRBD2; CDR3 DNA: TGCGCCAGCAGCCAAAGACTAGCGGGATTTTACGAGCAGTACTTC; CDR3 protein: CASSQRLAGFYEQYF
clone size: many; CDR3 length: 13; J gene: TRBJ1-2; V gene: TRBV5-1; D gene: -; CDR3 DNA: TGCGCCAGCAGCTTAGCCGACAGTTATGGCTACACCTTC; CDR3 protein: CASSLADSYGYTF
clone size: few; CDR3 length: 15; J gene: TRBJ2-3; V gene: TRBV4-3; D gene: -; CDR3 DNA: TGCGCCAGCAGCCCGGTGGGGGCGCGGACAGATACGCAGTATTTT; CDR3 protein: CASSPVGARTDTQYF
clone size: -; CDR3 length: 11; J gene: TRBJ2-5; V gene: TRBV6-2/TRBV6-3; D gene: -; CDR3 DNA: TGTGCCAGCAGTCACCTCGAGACCCAGTACTTC; CDR3 protein: CASSHLETQYF
clone size: many; CDR3 length: 19; J gene: TRBJ2-6; V gene: TRBV6-2/TRBV6-3; D gene: TRBD2; CDR3 DNA: TGTGCCAGCAGTTACAACCCTAGCGGGAGATTCTCTGGGGCCAACGTCCTGACTTTC; CDR3 protein: CASSYNPSGRFSGANVLTF
clone size: many; CDR3 length: 15; J gene: TRBJ2-2; V gene: TRBV6-1; D gene: -; CDR3 DNA: TGTGCCAGCACTCCCTTCGAGGGCCTCGCCGGGGAGCTGTTTTTT; CDR3 protein: CASTPFEGLAGELFF
clone size: -; CDR3 length: 15; J gene: TRBJ1-6; V gene: TRBV28; D gene: -; CDR3 DNA: TGTGCCAGCAGTTCTCCGGGACGGTACAATTCACCCCTCCACTTT; CDR3 protein: CASSSPGRYNSPLHF
clone size: few; CDR3 length: 16; J gene: TRBJ2-1; V gene: TRBV24-1; D gene: TRBD2; CDR3 DNA: TGTGCCACCAGTGATTGGGCTAGCGGGACCCGGCATGAGCAGTTCTTC; CDR3 protein: CATSDWASGTRHEQFF
clone size: many; CDR3 length: 13; J gene: TRBJ2-1; V gene: TRBV12-3/TRBV12-4; D gene: -; CDR3 DNA: TGTGCCAGCAGCCCCCAGGGGATTAATGAGCAGTTCTTC; CDR3 protein: CASSPQGINEQFF
clone size: few; CDR3 length: 15; J gene: TRBJ2-7; V gene: TRBV27; D gene: TRBD2; CDR3 DNA: TGTGCCAGCAGCCCGGGACTAGCGGGATTCAACGAGCAGTACTTC; CDR3 protein: CASSPGLAGFNEQYF
clone size: few; CDR3 length: 13; J gene: TRBJ2-1; V gene: TRBV7-2; D gene: -; CDR3 DNA: TGTGCCAGCAGCCCCGAGGTTTGGGATGAGCAGTTCTTC; CDR3 protein: CASSPEVWDEQFF
clone size: -; CDR3 length: 15; J gene: TRBJ2-5; V gene: TRBV9; D gene: TRBD2; CDR3 DNA: TGTGCCAGCAGCGCGGAAGGGACTAGCGGGGGTGGACAGTACTTC; CDR3 protein: CASSAEGTSGGGQYF
clone size: -; CDR3 length: 16; J gene: TRBJ2-7; V gene: TRBV4-1; D gene: -; CDR3 DNA: TGCGCCAGCAGCCAAGATTATGCGGCCACCTTCTACGAGCAGTACTTC; CDR3 protein: CASSQDYAATFYEQYF